Below, 6 T cell receptor beta chains from the same sample are listed, as sequenced in a study of cytomegalovirus exposure and HLA in healthy donors. Assay: immunoSEQ multiplex PCR; the TCRdb copy retains only in-frame clones and omits some. The repertoire holds roughly 120,000 clones, with about 83% as singletons. The sample consisted of PBMCs. All receptors derive from a man in his late teens or twenties in good health and CMV-seronegative.

V and J are TRBV6-5 and TRBJ2-7; a possible D gene is TRBD1 (6 bases). This CDR3 is built from 14 residues. V was shortened by 5 bases and J by 3 bases, with 14 bases between the two germline ends. Germline V gene sequence: CDR1 MNHEY, CDR2 SVGAGI. The CDR3 bases are TGTGCCAGCAGTCCGACAGGAAACCGCTACGAGCAGTACTTC. This sequence encodes CASSPTGNRYEQYF.

The V call is TRBV7-9, the J call TRBJ1-2; D is unclear. Germline-derived CDR1 and CDR2 are SEHNR and FQNEAQ (reference sequence). The CDR3 runs to 13 residues. Deletions cut 0 bases from V and 6 bases from J, with 8 bases between. CDR3 coding DNA: TGTGCCAGCAGCTTAGCGTCCCGGGATGGCTACACCTTC. Translating it yields CASSLASRDGYTF. The full variable domain, its missing parts supplied by reference TRBV7-9 and TRBJ1-2, is DTGVSQNPRHKITKRGQNVTFRCDPISEHNRLYWYRQTLGQGPEFLTYFQNEAQLEKSRLLSDRFSAERPKGSFSTLEIQRTEQGDSAMYLCASSLASRDGYTFGSGTRLTVV.

The rearrangement uses TRBV10-3 and TRBJ2-3, with 8 bases aligning to TRBD2. Germline CDR1 reads ENHRY; CDR2 reads SYGVKD. V lost 6 bases and J lost 2; bases outside the gene matches: 7. The CDR3 consists of 15 residues. For the CDR3, the DNA is TGTGCCATCAGGGCCGAGCGGGGGCCCACAGATACGCAGTATTTT. This sequence encodes CAIRAERGPTDTQYF.

The genes are TRBV7-9 and TRBJ1-2, with 9 bases lining up with TRBD1. Germline CDR1 reads SEHNR; CDR2 reads FQNEAQ (reference sequence). The junction had 7 bases not matched to a gene; V was cut back by 5 bases and J by 3 bases. CDR3 size: 15 residues. The CDR3 region has the DNA TGTGCCAGCAGCCCACGGACAGGGGAGGACTATGGCTACACCTTC. This gives the protein CASSPRTGEDYGYTF.

The chain is built from TRBV28 and TRBJ1-3; no reliable D call. This CDR3 comprises 11 residues. Trimming shortened V by 9 bases and J by 4 bases, and 7 bases separated the two germline ends. CDR1 and CDR2 (germline): MDHEN, SYDVKM. In DNA form, the CDR3 reads TGTGCCAGTCGAGGGGGAAACACCATATATTTT. This codes for CASRGGNTIYF.

This clone showed up just once. The rearrangement joins TRBV5-4 to TRBJ2-7, with 10 nucleotides matching TRBD1. This CDR3 region has 15 residues. Trimming took 0 bases from V and 5 from J; bases not matched to a gene: 5. Germline values: CDR1 SGHNT, CDR2 YYREEE (reference sequence). CDR3: CASSLAGQGTHEQYF. For the CDR3, the DNA is TGTGCCAGCAGCTTGGCGGGACAGGGGACCCACGAGCAGTACTTC.